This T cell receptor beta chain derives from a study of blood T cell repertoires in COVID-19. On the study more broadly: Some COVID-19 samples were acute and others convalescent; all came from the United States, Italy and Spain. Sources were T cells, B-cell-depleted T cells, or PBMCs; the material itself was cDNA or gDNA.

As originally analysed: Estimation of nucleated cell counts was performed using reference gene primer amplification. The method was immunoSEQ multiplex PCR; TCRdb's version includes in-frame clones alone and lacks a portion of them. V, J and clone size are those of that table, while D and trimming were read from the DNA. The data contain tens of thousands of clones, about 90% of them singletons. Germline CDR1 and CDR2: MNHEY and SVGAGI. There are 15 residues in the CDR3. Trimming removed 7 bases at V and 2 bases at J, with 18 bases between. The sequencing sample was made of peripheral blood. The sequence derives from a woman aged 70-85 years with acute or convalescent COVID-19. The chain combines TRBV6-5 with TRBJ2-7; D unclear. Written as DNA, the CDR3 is TGTGCCAGCAAGTTTATCGAGACATTTGCCTACGAGCAGTACTTC. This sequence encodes CASKFIETFAYEQYF.